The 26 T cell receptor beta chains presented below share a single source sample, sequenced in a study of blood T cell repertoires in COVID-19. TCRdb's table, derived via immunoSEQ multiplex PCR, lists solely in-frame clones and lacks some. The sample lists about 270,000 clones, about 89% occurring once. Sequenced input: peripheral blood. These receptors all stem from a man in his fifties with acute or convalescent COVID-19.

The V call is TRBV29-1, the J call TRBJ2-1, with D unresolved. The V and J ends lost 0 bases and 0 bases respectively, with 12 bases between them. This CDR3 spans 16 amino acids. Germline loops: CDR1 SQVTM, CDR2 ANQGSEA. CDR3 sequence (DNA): TGCAGCGTTGAAGATTTTGGTGATAGCTCCTACAATGAGCAGTTCTTC. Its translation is CSVEDFGDSSYNEQFF.

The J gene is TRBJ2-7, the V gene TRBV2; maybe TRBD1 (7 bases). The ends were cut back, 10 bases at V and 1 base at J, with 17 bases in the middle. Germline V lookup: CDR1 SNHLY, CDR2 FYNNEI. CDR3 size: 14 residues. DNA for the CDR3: TGTGCCACAACTCCCAGGGGGAGGTCCTACGAGCAGTACTTC. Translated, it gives CATTPRGRSYEQYF.

In nucleotides, the CDR3 is TGTGCCAGCTCACCACCGAACGAGGACACTGAAGCTTTCTTT. Translation gives CASSPPNEDTEAFF. This sequence joins TRBV18 and TRBJ1-1; D not certain. This CDR3 is built from 14 residues. V lost 0 bases to trimming and J lost 3 bases, with 8 bases between them. In germline, CDR1 is KGHSH, CDR2 LQKENI.

This CDR3 is CASSLVANRAETQYF. The CDR3 DNA reads TGTGCCAGCAGCTTAGTCGCGAACAGGGCAGAGACCCAGTACTTC. The chain has TRBV7-6 and TRBJ2-5; the D gene is possibly TRBD1 (6 bases). This CDR3 has 15 amino acids. Between the trimmed V and J ends, which lost 1 base and 4 bases, there was a span of 13 bases. Germline-derived CDR1 and CDR2 are SGHVS and FNYEAQ.

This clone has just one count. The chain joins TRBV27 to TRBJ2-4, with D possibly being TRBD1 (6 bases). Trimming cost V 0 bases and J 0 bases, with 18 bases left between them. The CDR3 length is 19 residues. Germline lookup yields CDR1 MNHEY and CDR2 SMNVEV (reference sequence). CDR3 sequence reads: CASSLSPPDRGIAKNIQYF. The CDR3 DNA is TGTGCCAGCAGTTTATCTCCCCCGGACAGAGGGATAGCCAAAAACATTCAGTACTTC.

Here the CDR3 reads CASERGGSKNIQYF. CDR3 DNA sequence: TGTGCCAGCGAGCGGGGGGGCTCCAAAAACATTCAGTACTTC. This chain connects TRBV28 to TRBJ2-4; TRBD2 matches at 10 bases. The junction had 3 bases not matched to a gene; V was cut back by 8 bases and J by 2 bases. There are 14 residues in the CDR3. CDR1 and CDR2 from the germline V gene are MDHEN and SYDVKM.

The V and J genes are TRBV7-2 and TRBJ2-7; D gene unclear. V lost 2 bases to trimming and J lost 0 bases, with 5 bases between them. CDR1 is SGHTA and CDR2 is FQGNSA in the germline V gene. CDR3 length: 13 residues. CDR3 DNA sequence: TGTGCCAGCAGCTTACAGCGCTCCTACGAGCAGTACTTC. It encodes CASSLQRSYEQYF. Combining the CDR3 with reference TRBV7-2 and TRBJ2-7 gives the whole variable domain GAGVSQSPSNKVTEKGKDVELRCDPISGHTALYWYRQSLGQGLEFLIYFQGNSAPDKSGLPSDRFSAERTGGSVSTLTIQRTQQEDSAVYLCASSLQRSYEQYFGPGTRLTVT.

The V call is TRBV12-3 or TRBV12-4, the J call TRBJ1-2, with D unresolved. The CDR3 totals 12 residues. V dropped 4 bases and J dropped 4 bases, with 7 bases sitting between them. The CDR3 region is CASSSPLYGYTF. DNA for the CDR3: TGTGCCAGCAGTTCCCCTCTCTATGGCTACACCTTC.

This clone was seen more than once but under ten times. The DNA for the CDR3 is TGTGCCAGCTCGCCCGCTCCGACAGCCTCTGGAAACACCATATATTTT. Protein: CASSPAPTASGNTIYF. This chain joins TRBV18 and TRBJ1-3; D might be TRBD1 (5 bases). Germline assignment: CDR1 KGHSH and CDR2 LQKENI. V shed 6 bases and J shed 0 bases, with 15 bases lying between them. The CDR3 is 16 residues long.

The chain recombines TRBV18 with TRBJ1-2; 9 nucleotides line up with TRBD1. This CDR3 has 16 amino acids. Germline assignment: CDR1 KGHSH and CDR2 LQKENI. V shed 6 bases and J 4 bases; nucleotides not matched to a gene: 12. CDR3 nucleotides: TGTGCCAGCTCCCTACAGGGGGCTATGGACGGCTATGGCTACACCTTC. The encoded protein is CASSLQGAMDGYGYTF.

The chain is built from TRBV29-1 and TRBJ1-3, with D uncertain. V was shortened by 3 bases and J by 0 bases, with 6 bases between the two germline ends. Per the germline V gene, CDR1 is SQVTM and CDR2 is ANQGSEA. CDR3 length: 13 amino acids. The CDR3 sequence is CSVEYFSGNTIYF. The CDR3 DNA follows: TGCAGCGTTGAGTATTTCTCTGGAAACACCATATATTTT.

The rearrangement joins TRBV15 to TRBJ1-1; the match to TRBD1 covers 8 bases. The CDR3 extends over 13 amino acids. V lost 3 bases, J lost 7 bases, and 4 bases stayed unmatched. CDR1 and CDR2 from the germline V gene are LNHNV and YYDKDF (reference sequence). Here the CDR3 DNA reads TGTGCCACCAGCAGCGGACAGGGCGGTGAAGCTTTCTTT. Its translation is CATSSGQGGEAFF.

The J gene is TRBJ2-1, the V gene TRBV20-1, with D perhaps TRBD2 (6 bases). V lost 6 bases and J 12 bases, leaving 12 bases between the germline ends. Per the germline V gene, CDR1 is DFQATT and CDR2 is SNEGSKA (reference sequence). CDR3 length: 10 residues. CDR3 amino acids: CSAPSEGQFF. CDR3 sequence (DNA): TGCAGTGCCCCCTCGGAGGGGCAGTTCTTC.

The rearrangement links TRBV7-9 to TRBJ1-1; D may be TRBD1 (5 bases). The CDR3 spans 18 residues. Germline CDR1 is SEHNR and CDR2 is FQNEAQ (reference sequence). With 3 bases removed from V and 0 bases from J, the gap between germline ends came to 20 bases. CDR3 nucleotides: TGTGCCAGCAGCTTGCCAGGGAAGGGATTGGGCGTGAACACTGAAGCTTTCTTT. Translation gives CASSLPGKGLGVNTEAFF.

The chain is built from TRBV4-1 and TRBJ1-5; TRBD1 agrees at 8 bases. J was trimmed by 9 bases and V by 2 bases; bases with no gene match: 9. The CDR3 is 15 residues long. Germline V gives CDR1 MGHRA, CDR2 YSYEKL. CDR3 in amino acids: CASSQMPGQALPQHF. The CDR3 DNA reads TGCGCCAGCAGCCAAATGCCGGGACAGGCGTTGCCCCAGCATTTT.

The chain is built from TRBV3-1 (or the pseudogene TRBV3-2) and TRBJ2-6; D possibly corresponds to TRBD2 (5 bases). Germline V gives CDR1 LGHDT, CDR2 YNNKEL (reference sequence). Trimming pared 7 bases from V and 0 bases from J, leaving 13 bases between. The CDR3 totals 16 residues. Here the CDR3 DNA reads TGTGCCAGCACCAAGAGGGCGAGCTCTGGGGCCAACGTCCTGACTTTC. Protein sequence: CASTKRASSGANVLTF.

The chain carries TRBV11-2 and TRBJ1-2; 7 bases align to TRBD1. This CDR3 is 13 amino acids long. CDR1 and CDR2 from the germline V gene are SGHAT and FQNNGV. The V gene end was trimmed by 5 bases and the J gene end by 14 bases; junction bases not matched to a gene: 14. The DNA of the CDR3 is TGTGCCAGCAGCCCCCGACAGGGCTCGTTGGGTACCTTC. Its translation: CASSPRQGSLGTF.

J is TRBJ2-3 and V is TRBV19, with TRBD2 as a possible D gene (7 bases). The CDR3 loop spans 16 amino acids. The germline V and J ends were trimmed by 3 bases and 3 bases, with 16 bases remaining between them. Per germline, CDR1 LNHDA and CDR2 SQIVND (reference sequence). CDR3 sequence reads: CASSMTAGAWTDTQYF. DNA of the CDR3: TGTGCCAGTAGTATGACGGCGGGGGCGTGGACAGATACGCAGTATTTT.

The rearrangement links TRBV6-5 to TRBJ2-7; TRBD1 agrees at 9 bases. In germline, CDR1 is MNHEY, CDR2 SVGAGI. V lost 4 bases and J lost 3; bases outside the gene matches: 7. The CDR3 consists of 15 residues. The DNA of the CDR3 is TGTGCCAGCAGTTCTTCTCGGGACAGGGTCTACGAGCAGTACTTC. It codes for CASSSSRDRVYEQYF.

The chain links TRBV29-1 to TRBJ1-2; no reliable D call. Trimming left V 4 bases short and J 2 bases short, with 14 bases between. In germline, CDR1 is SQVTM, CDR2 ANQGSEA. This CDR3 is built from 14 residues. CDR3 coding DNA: TGCAGCGTTGTCGGGGTTGCATCCAACTATGGCTACACCTTC. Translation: CSVVGVASNYGYTF. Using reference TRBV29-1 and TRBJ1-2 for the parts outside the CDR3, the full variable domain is SAVISQKPSRDICQRGTSLTIQCQVDSQVTMMFWYRQQPGQSLTLIATANQGSEATYESGFVIDKFPISRPNLTFSTLTVSNMSPEDSSIYLCSVVGVASNYGYTFGSGTRLTVV.

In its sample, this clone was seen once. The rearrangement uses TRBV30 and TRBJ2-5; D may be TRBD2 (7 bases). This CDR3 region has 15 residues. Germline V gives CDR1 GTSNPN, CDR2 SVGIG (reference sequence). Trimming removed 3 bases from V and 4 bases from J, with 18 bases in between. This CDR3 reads CAWRRTGGRTETQYF. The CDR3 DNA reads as TGTGCCTGGAGGCGTACGGGGGGCAGGACAGAGACCCAGTACTTC.

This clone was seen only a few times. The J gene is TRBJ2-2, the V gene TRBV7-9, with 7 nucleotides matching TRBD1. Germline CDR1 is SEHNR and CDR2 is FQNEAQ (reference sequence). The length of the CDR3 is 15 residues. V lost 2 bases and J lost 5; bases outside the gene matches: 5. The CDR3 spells CASSLRTGRTGELFF. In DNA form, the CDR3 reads TGTGCCAGCAGCTTAAGGACAGGACGGACCGGGGAGCTGTTTTTT.

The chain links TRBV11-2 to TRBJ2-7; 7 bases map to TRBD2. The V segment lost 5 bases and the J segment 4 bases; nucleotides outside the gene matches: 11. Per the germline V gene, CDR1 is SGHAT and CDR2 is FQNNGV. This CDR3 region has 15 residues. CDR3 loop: CASSLTSDARYEQYF. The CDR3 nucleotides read TGTGCCAGCAGCCTCACTAGCGACGCCAGATACGAGCAGTACTTC.

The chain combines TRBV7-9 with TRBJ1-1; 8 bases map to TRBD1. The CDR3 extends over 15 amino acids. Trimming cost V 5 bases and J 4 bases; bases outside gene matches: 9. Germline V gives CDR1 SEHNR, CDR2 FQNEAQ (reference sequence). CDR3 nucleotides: TGTGCCAGCAGCGCGGGTCAGGGGGCGCGCACTGAAGCTTTCTTT. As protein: CASSAGQGARTEAFF.

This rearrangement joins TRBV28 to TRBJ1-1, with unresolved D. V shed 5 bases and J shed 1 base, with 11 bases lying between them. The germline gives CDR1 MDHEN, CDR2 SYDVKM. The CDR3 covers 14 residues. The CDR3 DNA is TGTGCCAGCAGTGAGGGCGGCCCGAACACTGAAGCTTTCTTT. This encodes CASSEGGPNTEAFF.

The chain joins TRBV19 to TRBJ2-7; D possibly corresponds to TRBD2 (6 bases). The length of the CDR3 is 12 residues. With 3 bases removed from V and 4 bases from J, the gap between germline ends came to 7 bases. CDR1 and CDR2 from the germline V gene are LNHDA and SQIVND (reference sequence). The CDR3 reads CASSMGGYEQYF. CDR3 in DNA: TGTGCCAGTAGTATGGGGGGTTACGAGCAGTACTTC.